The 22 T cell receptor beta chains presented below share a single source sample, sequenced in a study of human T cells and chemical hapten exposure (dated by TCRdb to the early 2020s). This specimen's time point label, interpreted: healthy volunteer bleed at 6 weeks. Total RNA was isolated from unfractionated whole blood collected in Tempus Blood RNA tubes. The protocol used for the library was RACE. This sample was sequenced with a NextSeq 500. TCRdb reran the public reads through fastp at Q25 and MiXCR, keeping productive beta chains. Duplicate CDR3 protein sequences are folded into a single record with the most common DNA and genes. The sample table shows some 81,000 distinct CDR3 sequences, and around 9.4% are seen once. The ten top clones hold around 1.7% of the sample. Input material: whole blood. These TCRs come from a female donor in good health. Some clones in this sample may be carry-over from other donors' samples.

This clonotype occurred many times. CDR3 protein: CASSQNRLATDTQYF. DNA for the CDR3: TGTGCCAGCAGCCAAAATCGACTAGCCACAGATACGCAGTATTTT. This chain links TRBV3-1 with TRBJ2-3, with TRBD2 identical over 7 bases. After removal of 2 bases from V and 2 bases from J, the junction contained 4 bases not matched to a gene. This CDR3 comprises 15 residues. Germline CDR1 and CDR2: LGHDT and YNNKEL (reference sequence).

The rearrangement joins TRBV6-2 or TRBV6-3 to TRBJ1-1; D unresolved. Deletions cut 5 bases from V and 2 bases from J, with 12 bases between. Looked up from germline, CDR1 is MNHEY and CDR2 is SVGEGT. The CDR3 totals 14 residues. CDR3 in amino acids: CASSDPLINTEAFF. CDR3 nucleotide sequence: TGTGCCAGCAGTGATCCTCTTATTAACACTGAAGCTTTCTTT.

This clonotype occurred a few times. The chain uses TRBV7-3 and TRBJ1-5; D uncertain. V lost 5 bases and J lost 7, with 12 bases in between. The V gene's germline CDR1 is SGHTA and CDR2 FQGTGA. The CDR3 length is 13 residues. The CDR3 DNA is TGTGCCAGCAGCCCACGCCCTGGGCAGCCCCAGCATTTT. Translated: CASSPRPGQPQHF. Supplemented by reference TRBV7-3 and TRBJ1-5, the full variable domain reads GAGVSQTPSNKVTEKGKYVELRCDPISGHTALYWYRQSLGQGPEFLIYFQGTGAADDSGLPNDRFFAVRPEGSVSTLKIQRTERGDSAVYLCASSPRPGQPQHFGDGTRLSIL.

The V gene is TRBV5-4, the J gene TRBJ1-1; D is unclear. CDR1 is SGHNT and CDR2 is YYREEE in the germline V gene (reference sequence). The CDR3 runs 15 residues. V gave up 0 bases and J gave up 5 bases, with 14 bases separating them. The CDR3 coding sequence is TGTGCCAGCAGCTTGGATTCTGGAGGGTTAACTGAAGCTTTCTTT. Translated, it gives CASSLDSGGLTEAFF.

The CDR3 nucleotides read TGTGCCAGCAGCGTGGAAGGGTTTCCCGCAGATACGCAGTATTTT. This translates into CASSVEGFPADTQYF. The chain combines TRBV9 with TRBJ2-3; no firm D call. The V and J ends lost 2 bases and 4 bases respectively, with 14 bases between them. Per germline, CDR1 SGDLS and CDR2 YYNGEE. This CDR3 region has 15 residues.

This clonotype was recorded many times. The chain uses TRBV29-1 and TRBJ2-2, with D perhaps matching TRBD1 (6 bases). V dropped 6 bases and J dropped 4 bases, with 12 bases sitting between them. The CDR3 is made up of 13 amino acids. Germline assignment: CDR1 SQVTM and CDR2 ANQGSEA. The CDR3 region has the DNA TGCAGCGTAAGACAGGCTCGCACCGGGGAGCTGTTTTTT. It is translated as CSVRQARTGELFF.

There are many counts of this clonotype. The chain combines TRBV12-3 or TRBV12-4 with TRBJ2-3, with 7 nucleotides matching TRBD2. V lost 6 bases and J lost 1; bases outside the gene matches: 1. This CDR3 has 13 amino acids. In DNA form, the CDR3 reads TGTGCCAGCAGACGGGGGGGCACAGATACGCAGTATTTT. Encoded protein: CASRRGGTDTQYF.

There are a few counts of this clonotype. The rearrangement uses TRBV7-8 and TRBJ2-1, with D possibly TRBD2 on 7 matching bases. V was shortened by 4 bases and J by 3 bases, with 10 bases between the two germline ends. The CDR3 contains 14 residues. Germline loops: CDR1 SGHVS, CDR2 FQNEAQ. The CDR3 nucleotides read TGTGCCAGCAGCTCGGGGGGCATCTACAATGAGCAGTTCTTC. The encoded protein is CASSSGGIYNEQFF.

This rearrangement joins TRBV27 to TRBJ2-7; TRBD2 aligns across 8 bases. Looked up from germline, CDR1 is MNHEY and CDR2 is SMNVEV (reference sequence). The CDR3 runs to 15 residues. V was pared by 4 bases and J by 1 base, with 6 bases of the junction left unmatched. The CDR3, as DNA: TGTGCCAGCAGTTATTTGGGCGGGGGGTCCTACGAGCAGTACTTC. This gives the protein CASSYLGGGSYEQYF.

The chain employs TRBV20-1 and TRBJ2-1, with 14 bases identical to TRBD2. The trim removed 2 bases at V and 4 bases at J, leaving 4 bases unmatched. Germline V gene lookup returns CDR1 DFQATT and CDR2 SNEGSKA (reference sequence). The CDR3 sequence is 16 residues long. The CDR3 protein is CSARLTSGGVYNEQFF. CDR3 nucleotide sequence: TGCAGTGCTAGATTGACTAGCGGGGGGGTATACAATGAGCAGTTCTTC.

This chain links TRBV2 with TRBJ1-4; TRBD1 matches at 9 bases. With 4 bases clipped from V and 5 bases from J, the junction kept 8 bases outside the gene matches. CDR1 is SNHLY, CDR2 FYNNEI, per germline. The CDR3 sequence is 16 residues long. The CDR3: CASSAGTGSGNEKLFF. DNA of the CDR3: TGTGCCAGCAGTGCAGGGACAGGGTCGGGGAATGAAAAACTGTTTTTT.

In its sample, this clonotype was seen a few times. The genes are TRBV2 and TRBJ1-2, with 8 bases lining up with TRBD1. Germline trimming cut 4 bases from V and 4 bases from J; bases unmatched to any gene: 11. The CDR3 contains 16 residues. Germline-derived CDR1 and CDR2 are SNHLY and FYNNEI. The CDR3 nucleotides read TGTGCCAGCAGTGGGGGTGGGGGGACAGGAGCCTATGGCTACACCTTC. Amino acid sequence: CASSGGGGTGAYGYTF. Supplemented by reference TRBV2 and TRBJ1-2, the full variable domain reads EPEVTQTPSHQVTQMGQEVILRCVPISNHLYFYWYRQILGQKVEFLVSFYNNEISEKSEIFDDQFSVERPDGSNFTLKIRSTKLEDSAMYFCASSGGGGTGAYGYTFGSGTRLTVV.

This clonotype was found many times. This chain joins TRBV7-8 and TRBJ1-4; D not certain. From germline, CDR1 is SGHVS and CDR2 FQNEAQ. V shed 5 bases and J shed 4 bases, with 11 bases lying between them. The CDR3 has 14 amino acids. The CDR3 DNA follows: TGTGCCAGCAGCCCAAGGGTCCTTAATGAAAAACTGTTTTTT. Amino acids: CASSPRVLNEKLFF.

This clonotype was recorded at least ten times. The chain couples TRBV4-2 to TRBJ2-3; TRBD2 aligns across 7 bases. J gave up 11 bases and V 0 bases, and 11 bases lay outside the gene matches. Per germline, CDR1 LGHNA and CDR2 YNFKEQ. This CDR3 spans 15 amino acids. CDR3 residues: CASSQENERGLGQYF. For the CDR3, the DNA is TGTGCCAGCAGCCAAGAAAACGAGCGGGGTCTGGGGCAGTATTTT.

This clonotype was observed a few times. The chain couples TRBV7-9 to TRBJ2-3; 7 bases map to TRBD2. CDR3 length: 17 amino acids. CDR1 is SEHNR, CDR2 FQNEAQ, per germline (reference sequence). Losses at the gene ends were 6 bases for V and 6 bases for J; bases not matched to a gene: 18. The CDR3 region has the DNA TGTGCCAGCAGTGAATTTCCACTGACTAGCAGCAGTGATACGCAGTATTTT. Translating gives CASSEFPLTSSSDTQYF.

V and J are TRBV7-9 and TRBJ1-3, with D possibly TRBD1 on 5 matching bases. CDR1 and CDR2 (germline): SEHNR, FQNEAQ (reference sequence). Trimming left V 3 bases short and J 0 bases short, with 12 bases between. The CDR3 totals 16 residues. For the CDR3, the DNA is TGTGCCAGCAGCTTCCCGGTGGGACCCTCTGGAAACACCATATATTTT. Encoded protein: CASSFPVGPSGNTIYF.

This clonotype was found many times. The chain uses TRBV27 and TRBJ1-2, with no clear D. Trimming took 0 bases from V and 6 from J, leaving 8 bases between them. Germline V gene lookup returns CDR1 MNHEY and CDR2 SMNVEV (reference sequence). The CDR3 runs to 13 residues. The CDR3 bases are TGTGCCAGCAGTTTATCGTGGAGGAATGGCTACACCTTC. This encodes CASSLSWRNGYTF.

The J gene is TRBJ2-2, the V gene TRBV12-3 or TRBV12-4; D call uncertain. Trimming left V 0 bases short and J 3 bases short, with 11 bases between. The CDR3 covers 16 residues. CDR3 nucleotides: TGTGCCAGCAGTTTAGCGCTTCAACTATACACCGGGGAGCTGTTTTTT. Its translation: CASSLALQLYTGELFF.

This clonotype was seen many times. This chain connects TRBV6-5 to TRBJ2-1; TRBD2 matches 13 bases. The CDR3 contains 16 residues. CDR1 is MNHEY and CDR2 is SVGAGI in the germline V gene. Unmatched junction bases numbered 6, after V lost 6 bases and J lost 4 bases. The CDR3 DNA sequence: TGTGCCAGCAGAGGACTAGCGGGGGCCTCTTACAATGAGCAGTTCTTC. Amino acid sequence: CASRGLAGASYNEQFF.

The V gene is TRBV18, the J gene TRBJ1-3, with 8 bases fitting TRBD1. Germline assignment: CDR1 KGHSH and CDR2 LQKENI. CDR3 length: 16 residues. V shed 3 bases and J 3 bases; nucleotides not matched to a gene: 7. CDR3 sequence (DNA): TGTGCCAGCTCACCCCTCGACAGGGGCGGTGGAAACACCATATATTTT. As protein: CASSPLDRGGGNTIYF.

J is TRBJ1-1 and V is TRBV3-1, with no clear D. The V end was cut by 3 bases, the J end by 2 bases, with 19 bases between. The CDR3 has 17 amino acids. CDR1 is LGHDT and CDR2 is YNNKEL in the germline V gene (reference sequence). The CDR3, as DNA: TGTGCCAGCAGCCACCGCCTCCGAGCGAGAGCCAACACTGAAGCTTTCTTT. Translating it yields CASSHRLRARANTEAFF.

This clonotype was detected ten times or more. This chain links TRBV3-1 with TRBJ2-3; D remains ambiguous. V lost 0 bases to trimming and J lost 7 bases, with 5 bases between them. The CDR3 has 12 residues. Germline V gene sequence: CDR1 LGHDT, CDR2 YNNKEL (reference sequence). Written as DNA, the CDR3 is TGTGCCAGCAGCCAAGATAGGAATACGCAGTATTTT. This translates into CASSQDRNTQYF.